This TCR beta chain was profiled in a study of PD-L1 blockade in urothelial cancer. Study overall: The median number of T cells present in blood samples was about 140,000. Study-level points and caveats: Below-median TCR clonality that was measured in pretreatment blood predicted better survival.

A remark on this clone: Its antigen is not known.

Germline loops: CDR1 SGHTA, CDR2 FQGNSA. CDR3 length: 15 residues. V lost 1 base, J lost 3 bases, and 1 base stayed unmatched. Every PCR was spiked with synthetic TCR analog templates. Profiling relied on immunoSEQ multiplex PCR, and the TCRdb table lists in-frame clones only, not all of them. This sample carries tens of thousands of clones, around 83% of them seen once, and the ten largest clones take approximately 1.7%. Noted time point: pretreatment peripheral blood. Specimen: PBMCs, collected around atezolizumab (anti-PD-L1) treatment. This rearrangement joins TRBV7-2 to TRBJ2-1, with 9 bases aligning to TRBD2. The receptor was derived from a man between 45 and 60 years old with urothelial cancer. In DNA form, the CDR3 reads TGTGCCAGCAGCTTAGTTAGCGGGGGCTACAATGAGCAGTTCTTC. Protein: CASSLVSGGYNEQFF.